These 10 T cell receptor beta chains originate from one sample sequenced in a study of early T cells in non-severe SARS-CoV-2 infection. TCRdb reprocessed the 5' RACE reads with MiXCR, giving one entry per CDR3 protein. Of 85,000 to 100,000 distinct CDR3 sequences detected, 11% appear once; the ten largest clones hold roughly 5%. The material was whole blood, obtained at baseline. The receptors were sampled from an adult who was a healthcare worker with PCR-confirmed SARS-CoV-2 infection or an uninfected control (not recorded which).

A few counts support this clonotype. The V call is TRBV7-9, the J call TRBJ2-1; D is possibly TRBD2 (5 bases). Germline V gene sequence: CDR1 SEHNR, CDR2 FQNEAQ (reference sequence). V was shortened by 2 bases and J by 0 bases, with 17 bases between the two germline ends. The CDR3 is made up of 18 amino acids. CDR3 nucleotides: TGTGCCAGCAGCTTAAATGCGGGCGGTAAGAGCTCCTACAATGAGCAGTTCTTC. As protein: CASSLNAGGKSSYNEQFF.

This clonotype was picked up a small number of times. The rearrangement joins TRBV6-5 to TRBJ2-1; TRBD1 aligns across 7 bases. CDR1 is MNHEY and CDR2 is SVGAGI in the germline V gene. V was clipped by 0 bases and J by 4 bases; unmatched bases: 6. The CDR3 covers 16 residues. CDR3 sequence reads: CASSYSLGTEYNEQFF. In DNA form, the CDR3 reads TGTGCCAGCAGTTACTCCCTGGGGACAGAATACAATGAGCAGTTCTTC.

Ten or more counts support this clonotype. This chain connects TRBV6-5 to TRBJ2-3; D is possibly TRBD1 (6 bases). The CDR3 extends over 14 amino acids. V dropped 2 bases and J dropped 2 bases, with 8 bases sitting between them. Germline V lookup: CDR1 MNHEY, CDR2 SVGAGI. CDR3 region: CASSYRGNTDTQYF. CDR3 in DNA: TGTGCCAGCAGTTACAGGGGGAACACAGATACGCAGTATTTT.

V and J are TRBV7-9 and TRBJ2-3, with D possibly being TRBD2 (5 bases). This CDR3 region has 13 residues. Germline CDR1 is SEHNR and CDR2 is FQNEAQ (reference sequence). Trimming shortened V by 5 bases and J by 2 bases, and 8 bases separated the two germline ends. The CDR3: CASSVTITDTQYF. In DNA form, the CDR3 reads TGTGCCAGCAGCGTGACTATCACAGATACGCAGTATTTT.

This clonotype showed up just a few times. This chain joins TRBV9 and TRBJ2-7; the D is unclear. V was pared by 0 bases and J by 5 bases, with 9 bases between. The CDR3 extends over 13 amino acids. Germline CDR1 is SGDLS and CDR2 is YYNGEE. CDR3 region: CASSVAPGDEQYF. DNA of the CDR3: TGTGCCAGCAGCGTAGCTCCGGGCGACGAGCAGTACTTC.

This clonotype appeared many times. DNA of the CDR3: TGTGCCAGCAGCTCGACGGGGTTGCGGGGCGGGGAGCTGTTTTTT. The encoded protein is CASSSTGLRGGELFF. The genes are TRBV11-2 and TRBJ2-2; D possibly corresponds to TRBD2 (6 bases). Trimming removed 4 bases at V and 7 bases at J, with 16 bases between. The CDR3 runs to 15 residues. Germline V gives CDR1 SGHAT, CDR2 FQNNGV.

The rearrangement uses TRBV29-1 and TRBJ2-1, with no clear D. Trimming cost V 4 bases and J 10 bases, with 8 bases left between them. Germline V lookup: CDR1 SQVTM, CDR2 ANQGSEA. The CDR3 contains 10 residues. The CDR3 DNA reads as TGCAGCGTTGGGGAATACGAGCAGTTCTTC. It encodes CSVGEYEQFF.

V usage is TRBV18 and J usage is TRBJ2-7; 10 nucleotides agree with TRBD1. This CDR3 region has 17 residues. Germline V gene data show CDR1 as KGHSH and CDR2 as LQKENI. With 4 bases clipped from V and 4 bases from J, the junction kept 13 bases outside the gene matches. The CDR3 reads CASSLLPGTGALYEQYF. CDR3 DNA sequence: TGTGCCAGCTCACTTTTGCCCGGGACAGGGGCTCTATACGAGCAGTACTTC. Full variable domain (missing parts from reference TRBV18 and TRBJ2-7): NAGVMQNPRHLVRRRGQEARLRCSPMKGHSHVYWYRQLPEEGLKFMVYLQKENIIDESGMPKERFSAEFPKEGPSILRIQQVVRGDSAAYFCASSLLPGTGALYEQYFGPGTRLTVT.

There are many counts of this clonotype. The CDR3 DNA is TGCAGCGTTGAAGATCGACGACGCTTCACTGAAGCTTTCTTT. Translated, it gives CSVEDRRRFTEAFF. V and J are TRBV29-1 and TRBJ1-1; D is unclear. The germline V gene encodes CDR1 SQVTM and CDR2 ANQGSEA. The V and J ends lost 0 bases and 4 bases respectively, with 12 bases between them. The CDR3 covers 14 residues.

This clonotype was counted only a few times. The J gene is TRBJ2-3, the V gene TRBV5-8; 12 bases agree with TRBD2. The trim removed 3 bases at V and 0 bases at J, leaving 2 bases unmatched. The CDR3 is made up of 16 amino acids. Germline CDR1 is SGHTS and CDR2 is YDEGEE. The CDR3 DNA reads TGTGCCAGCAGCTCCGGACTAGCGGGGAGCACAGATACGCAGTATTTT. Translation: CASSSGLAGSTDTQYF.